The 27 T cell receptor beta chains below all came from one sample that was sequenced in a study of CD8+ T cells in alopecia areata. Extraction and reverse transcription of RNA yielded cDNA as the sequencing template. The data were produced by immunoSEQ multiplex PCR, yet TCRdb's version contains in-frame clones alone and is incomplete. The sample comprises approximately 120,000 clones, 40% to 55% of which are singletons, and more than 9% rests with the top ten. The sequenced sample consisted of NKG2D-low CD8+ T cells sorted from blood. The receptors shown here come from a human donor with alopecia areata.

This clone was detected a few times. The V call is TRBV29-1, the J call TRBJ2-1; D is uncertain. Between the trimmed V and J ends, which lost 3 bases and 0 bases, there was a span of 9 bases. The CDR3 runs to 14 residues. CDR1 and CDR2 (germline): SQVTM, ANQGSEA. CDR3 coding DNA: TGCAGCGTTGATAGCAGTAGCTCCTACAATGAGCAGTTCTTC. Its protein product is CSVDSSSSYNEQFF.

V gene TRBV7-2 combines with J gene TRBJ1-5, with D possibly TRBD1 on 5 matching bases. V was pared by 3 bases and J by 0 bases, with 9 bases between. Germline values: CDR1 SGHTA, CDR2 FQGNSA. This CDR3 spans 15 amino acids. The CDR3 here is CASSLAGDSNQPQHF. The CDR3, as DNA: TGTGCCAGCAGCTTGGCGGGGGATAGCAATCAGCCCCAGCATTTT.

This rearrangement joins TRBV29-1 to TRBJ2-7; TRBD2 might be the D (6 bases). CDR3 length: 13 amino acids. V was trimmed by 7 bases and J by 0 bases, leaving 13 bases between them. Germline CDR1 SQVTM, CDR2 ANQGSEA. The CDR3 reads CSAGGYSSYEQYF. The CDR3 DNA reads TGCAGCGCCGGAGGGTACAGCTCCTACGAGCAGTACTTC.

This clone has only a few counts. The chain recombines TRBV4-3 with TRBJ2-6; D gene unclear. Between the trimmed V and J ends, which lost 3 bases and 0 bases, there was a span of 9 bases. This CDR3 is built from 16 residues. Germline values: CDR1 LGHNA, CDR2 YSLEER. The CDR3 bases are TGCGCCAGCAGCCAGGAACCAGGCTCTGGGGCCAACGTCCTGACTTTC. Its protein is CASSQEPGSGANVLTF.

The chain has TRBV11-3 and TRBJ2-7; D uncertain. The V end lost 0 bases, the J end lost 6 bases, and 18 bases lay between the germline ends. This CDR3 contains 16 residues. The germline gives CDR1 SGHNT, CDR2 YENEEA. This CDR3 reads CASSLDQDSGVSEQYF. The DNA for the CDR3 is TGTGCCAGCAGCTTAGATCAGGATTCTGGAGTTTCCGAGCAGTACTTC.

V and J are TRBV29-1 and TRBJ2-7; D uncertain. This CDR3 has 12 amino acids. Per the germline V gene, CDR1 is SQVTM and CDR2 is ANQGSEA. Trimming left V 3 bases short and J 5 bases short, with 11 bases between. CDR3 in amino acids: CSVDVDRNEQYF. The CDR3 nucleotides are TGCAGCGTTGACGTGGATAGGAACGAGCAGTACTTC.

Only a few counts were recorded for this clone. The V call is TRBV9, the J call TRBJ2-6; D might be TRBD2 (6 bases). Germline CDR1 is SGDLS and CDR2 is YYNGEE. Trimming shortened V by 3 bases and J by 2 bases, and 9 bases separated the two germline ends. The CDR3 is made up of 15 amino acids. This CDR3 reads CASSAWGAGANVLTF. DNA for the CDR3: TGTGCCAGCAGCGCTTGGGGGGCTGGGGCCAACGTCCTGACTTTC. The entire variable domain, with the rest obtained from reference TRBV9 and TRBJ2-6, is as follows: DSGVTQTPKHLITATGQRVTLRCSPRSGDLSVYWYQQSLDQGLQFLIQYYNGEERAKGNILERFSAQQFPDLHSELNLSSLELGDSALYFCASSAWGAGANVLTFGAGSRLTVL.

This clone was seen only a few times. The chain carries TRBV25-1 and TRBJ1-4, with TRBD1 as a possible D gene (5 bases). V shed 5 bases and J shed 8 bases, with 15 bases lying between them. Germline CDR1 reads MGHDK; CDR2 reads SYGVNS. This CDR3 spans 14 amino acids. CDR3 protein: CASSPGTDSEKLFF. The CDR3 DNA is TGTGCCAGCAGTCCCGGGACGGACTCGGAAAAACTGTTTTTT.

The gene calls are TRBV9 and TRBJ1-5; 9 bases are shared with TRBD1. The CDR3 is 15 residues long. Germline values: CDR1 SGDLS, CDR2 YYNGEE. J lost 4 bases, V lost 6 bases, and 8 bases had no gene match. The CDR3 reads CASTPGTGLNQPQHF. In nucleotides, the CDR3 is TGTGCCAGCACTCCCGGGACAGGGCTGAATCAGCCCCAGCATTTT. The variable domain in full, completed from reference TRBV9 and TRBJ1-5, reads DSGVTQTPKHLITATGQRVTLRCSPRSGDLSVYWYQQSLDQGLQFLIQYYNGEERAKGNILERFSAQQFPDLHSELNLSSLELGDSALYFCASTPGTGLNQPQHFGDGTRLSIL.

This chain connects TRBV4-1 to TRBJ2-1; D unclear. Germline values: CDR1 MGHRA, CDR2 YSYEKL. Trimming cost V 3 bases and J 13 bases, with 10 bases left between them. The CDR3 runs 11 residues. CDR3 in amino acids: CASSHRLTQFF. CDR3 nucleotide sequence: TGCGCCAGCAGCCACCGTCTCACTCAGTTCTTC.

The chain links TRBV29-1 to TRBJ2-7; D may be TRBD2 (5 bases). The length of the CDR3 is 12 residues. Trimming shortened V by 7 bases and J by 9 bases, and 19 bases separated the two germline ends. Germline CDR1 is SQVTM and CDR2 is ANQGSEA. The chain's CDR3 is CSGRLIGVPQYF. The CDR3 bases are TGCAGCGGCCGGCTTATCGGGGTCCCGCAGTACTTC.

In its sample, this clone was seen once. This rearrangement joins TRBV30 to TRBJ2-1; 7 nucleotides line up with TRBD1. Trimming at V came to 3 bases and at J to 3 bases, leaving 5 bases not matched to a gene. The CDR3 extends over 14 amino acids. Per germline, CDR1 GTSNPN and CDR2 SVGIG (reference sequence). CDR3: CAWRGTDNYNEQFF. The DNA for the CDR3 is TGTGCCTGGAGGGGGACAGATAACTACAATGAGCAGTTCTTC.

The V call is TRBV5-1, the J call TRBJ2-7, with 9 bases that match TRBD1. V gave up 6 bases and J gave up 5 bases; unmatched junction bases: 9. CDR1 is SGHRS, CDR2 YFSETQ, per germline. This CDR3 is 14 amino acids long. The CDR3, as DNA: TGCGCCAGCACCGACAGGGGGATGATGCACGAGCAGTACTTC. Protein sequence: CASTDRGMMHEQYF.

The chain has TRBV5-1 and TRBJ1-1; D unclear. Germline V gives CDR1 SGHRS, CDR2 YFSETQ. V lost 0 bases and J 2 bases, leaving 5 bases between the germline ends. CDR3 length equals 13 residues. The CDR3 spells CASSLGGNTEAFF. In DNA form, the CDR3 reads TGCGCCAGCAGCTTGGGGGGTAACACTGAAGCTTTCTTT.

This clone was detected a few times. The genes are TRBV29-1 and TRBJ2-7; either TRBD1 or TRBD2 may fit D (6 bases each). Germline V gene data show CDR1 as SQVTM and CDR2 as ANQGSEA. The ends were cut back, 0 bases at V and 4 bases at J, with 13 bases in the middle. The CDR3 has 14 amino acids. As DNA, the CDR3 is TGCAGCGTTGAAGAGGAGGGGGAGGCTTACGAGCAGTACTTC. This sequence encodes CSVEEEGEAYEQYF.

The chain is built from TRBV30 and TRBJ2-2; 9 bases match TRBD2. V dropped 5 bases and J dropped 7; count of bases not matched to a gene: 2. CDR3 length equals 12 residues. Germline CDR1 and CDR2: GTSNPN and SVGIG (reference sequence). CDR3 sequence: CAWGTSIGELFF. The CDR3 nucleotides read TGTGCCTGGGGGACTAGCATCGGGGAGCTGTTTTTT.

This clone has just a few counts. The chain couples TRBV29-1 to TRBJ2-1; unclear D gene. The CDR3 is 11 residues long. Trimming shortened V by 4 bases and J by 9 bases, and 10 bases separated the two germline ends. Germline V gene sequence: CDR1 SQVTM, CDR2 ANQGSEA. The DNA of the CDR3 is TGCAGCGTTGTCAAGGTGGGTGAGCAGTTCTTC. The encoded protein is CSVVKVGEQFF.

The chain is built from TRBV30 and TRBJ2-7; 11 positions match TRBD2. This CDR3 is 15 amino acids long. Losses at the gene ends were 3 bases for V and 7 bases for J; bases not matched to a gene: 11. Germline V gene lookup returns CDR1 GTSNPN and CDR2 SVGIG (reference sequence). CDR3 nucleotides: TGTGCCTGGAGCTACTATAGCGGGGGGGCTCGGGAGCAGTACTTC. Amino acid sequence: CAWSYYSGGAREQYF.

There are many counts of this clone. This chain connects TRBV28 to TRBJ1-1; no reliable D call. This CDR3 has 13 amino acids. Germline V gives CDR1 MDHEN, CDR2 SYDVKM. Trimming pared 5 bases from V and 1 base from J, leaving 8 bases between. CDR3 coding DNA: TGTGCCAGCAGTCTCACCAGGAACACTGAAGCTTTCTTT. The encoded protein is CASSLTRNTEAFF.

This clone was seen only a few times. The V call is TRBV7-9, the J call TRBJ2-7; D uncertain. The CDR3 loop spans 12 amino acids. V was trimmed by 5 bases and J by 2 bases, leaving 7 bases between them. Per germline, CDR1 SEHNR and CDR2 FQNEAQ (reference sequence). The DNA for the CDR3 is TGTGCCAGCAGCCGAGAGACCTACGAGCAGTACTTC. It translates to CASSRETYEQYF.

This clone was detected only a few times. The junction departs from the called germline gene at one end, perhaps through a read error. This rearrangement joins TRBV18 to TRBJ2-7; possible D gene TRBD1, 6 bases. This CDR3 comprises 13 residues. Germline CDR1 and CDR2: KGHSH and LQKENI. The CDR3 here is CASSAPQGYEQYF. The CDR3 bases are TGTGCCAGCTCAGCACCACAGGGCTACGAGCAGTACTTC.

V usage is TRBV29-1 and J usage is TRBJ2-1, with unresolved D. The V gene lost 0 bases and the J gene lost 6 bases, with 12 bases spanning the gap. The germline V gene encodes CDR1 SQVTM and CDR2 ANQGSEA. The CDR3 spans 14 residues. The CDR3 DNA reads TGCAGCGTTGAAGATCGCCTTCCTGTCAATGAGCAGTTCTTC. Translated: CSVEDRLPVNEQFF.

J is TRBJ2-3 and V is TRBV6-5; 10 bases fit TRBD2. This CDR3 has 16 amino acids. Germline-derived CDR1 and CDR2 are MNHEY and SVGAGI. Trimming removed 0 bases from V and 0 bases from J; junction bases left unmatched: 0. Here the CDR3 DNA reads TGTGCCAGCAGTTACTCGACTAGCGGGAGCACAGATACGCAGTATTTT. Residues: CASSYSTSGSTDTQYF.

The chain couples TRBV6-6 to TRBJ2-7; maybe TRBD2 (5 bases). V dropped 5 bases and J dropped 1 base, with 9 bases sitting between them. Germline CDR1 MNHNY, CDR2 SVGAGI (reference sequence). The CDR3 is 13 residues long. This CDR3 reads CASSGGPSYEQYF. The CDR3 region has the DNA TGTGCCAGCAGTGGCGGGCCTTCCTACGAGCAGTACTTC.

About this clone: The same CDR3 also results from other DNA sequences found in this sample. The chain is built from TRBV29-1 and TRBJ2-7; 12 bases align to TRBD1. This CDR3 spans 14 amino acids. Trimming took 1 base from V and 4 from J; bases not matched to a gene: 2. Looked up from germline, CDR1 is SQVTM and CDR2 is ANQGSEA. The CDR3 region is CSVEGDRGRYEQYF. CDR3 DNA sequence: TGCAGCGTTGAAGGGGACAGGGGGCGATACGAGCAGTACTTC.

This clone appeared many times. The chain employs TRBV28 and TRBJ2-1, with D tentatively TRBD1 (6 bases). V lost 6 bases, J lost 6 bases, and 18 bases lay in between. The CDR3 runs to 15 residues. Looked up from germline, CDR1 is MDHEN and CDR2 is SYDVKM. The CDR3: CASSQGTGTTNEQFF. The CDR3 nucleotides are TGTGCCAGCAGCCAAGGGACCGGGACAACCAATGAGCAGTTCTTC.

The V call is TRBV7-2, the J call TRBJ1-5; 7 bases align to TRBD1. The length of the CDR3 is 17 residues. The V gene's germline CDR1 is SGHTA and CDR2 FQGNSA. With 2 bases clipped from V and 1 base from J, the junction kept 8 bases outside the gene matches. The chain's CDR3 is CASSLSGGLYSNQPQHF. CDR3 bases: TGTGCCAGCAGCTTATCAGGGGGACTTTACAGCAATCAGCCCCAGCATTTT.